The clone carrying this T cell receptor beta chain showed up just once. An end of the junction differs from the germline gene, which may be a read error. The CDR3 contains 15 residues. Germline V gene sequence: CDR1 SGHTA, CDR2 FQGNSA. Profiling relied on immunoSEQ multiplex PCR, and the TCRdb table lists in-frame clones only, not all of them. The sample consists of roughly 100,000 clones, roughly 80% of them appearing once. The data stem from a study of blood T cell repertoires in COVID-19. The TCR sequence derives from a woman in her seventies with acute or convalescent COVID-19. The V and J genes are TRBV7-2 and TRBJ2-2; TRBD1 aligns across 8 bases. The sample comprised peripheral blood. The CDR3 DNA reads TGTGCCAGCACCTTACAGGGGGCGAACACCGGGGAGCTGTTTTTT. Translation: CASTLQGANTGELFF. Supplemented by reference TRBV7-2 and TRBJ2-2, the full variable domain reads GAGVSQSPSNKVTEKGKDVELRCDPISGHTALYWYRQSLGQGLEFLIYFQGNSAPDKSGLPSDRFSAERTGGSVSTLTIQRTQQEDSAVYLCASTLQGANTGELFFGEGSRLTVL.